One T cell receptor beta chain is described in this entry. The antigen is not known. Regarding donors, all were healthy bone marrow donors. The PCR had 60 Vbeta and 13 Jbeta primers. Profiling relied on immunoSEQ multiplex PCR, and the TCRdb table lists in-frame clones only, not all of them. The listing records around 150,000 clones. These data come from a study of cytomegalovirus exposure and HLA in healthy donors. Points from the study as a whole: Associated with cytomegalovirus, according to the listing, were 150 to 200 TCR beta chains.

Germline V gene data show CDR1 as MNHEY and CDR2 as SMNVEV (reference sequence). CDR3 length: 12 residues. Trimming stripped 5 bases from V and 6 bases from J, with 8 bases between. The chain recombines TRBV27 with TRBJ1-5; weak D call: TRBD1 (6 bases). This TCR was recovered from a man aged 25 to 40 in good health and CMV-seronegative. Sequencing used PBMCs. Here the CDR3 reads CASSTQGQPQHF. For the CDR3, the DNA is TGTGCCAGCAGTACACAGGGTCAGCCCCAGCATTTT.